The source of this T cell receptor (beta chain) is a study of CD8+CD57+ T cells in acquired aplastic anemia. The study profiled TCR beta VDJ and CDR3 using genomic DNA as template. TCRdb ran MiXCR on the reads and lists one entry per CDR3 protein. In the table there are some 200,000 distinct CDR3 sequences, approximately 60% of which are singletons. Study-level points and caveats: It was found that more than 25 CD8+ CDR3 sequences were shared between patients and controls.

On this clonotype: Antigen: not known.

This CDR3 region has 15 residues. CDR1 and CDR2 from the germline V gene are SEHNR and FQNEAQ (reference sequence). V dropped 5 bases and J dropped 2 bases, with 16 bases sitting between them. The receptor's source is a human donor in good health. J is TRBJ2-7 and V is TRBV7-9, with a weak D call TRBD2 (5 bases). The specimen was sorted CD4+, CD8+, or CD8+CD57+ T cells (not recorded which) from PBMCs. CDR3 residues: CASSQEGERTYEQYF. DNA for the CDR3: TGTGCCAGCAGCCAAGAGGGAGAGAGAACCTACGAGCAGTACTTC.